This TCR beta chain is from a study of cytomegalovirus exposure and HLA in healthy donors. Study context: The approximately 130 validation repertoires and the approximately 700 first-cohort repertoires shared a platform, a later analysis reported. Study results and limitations: Some TCR beta chains (approximately 180 of them) were listed as cytomegalovirus-associated. In vitro confirmation showed three CMV-associated chains to be CMV antigen specific. Reported results showed that the classifier diagnosed cytomegalovirus status with high specificity and sensitivity.

In regard to this clone: The antigen is undetermined.

TCRdb's table, derived via immunoSEQ multiplex PCR, lists solely in-frame clones and lacks some. Of fewer than 150,000 clones in the sample, around 88% were seen once. Looked up from germline, CDR1 is PRHDT and CDR2 is FYEKMQ (reference sequence). After removal of 0 bases from V and 5 bases from J, the junction contained 7 bases not matched to a gene. CDR3 length: 17 amino acids. Sequenced material: PBMCs. The V call is TRBV13, the J call TRBJ2-5; 12 bases are shared with TRBD2. The sequence came from a young woman in good health and CMV-seropositive. The CDR3 reads CASSLGPSGGARETQYF. CDR3 in DNA: TGTGCCAGCAGCTTAGGTCCTAGCGGGGGGGCCAGGGAGACCCAGTACTTC. Variable domain in full (rest from reference TRBV13 and TRBJ2-5): AAGVIQSPRHLIKEKRETATLKCYPIPRHDTVYWYQQGPGQDPQFLISFYEKMQSDKGSIPDRFSAQQFSDYHSELNMSSLELGDSALYFCASSLGPSGGARETQYFGPGTRLLVL.